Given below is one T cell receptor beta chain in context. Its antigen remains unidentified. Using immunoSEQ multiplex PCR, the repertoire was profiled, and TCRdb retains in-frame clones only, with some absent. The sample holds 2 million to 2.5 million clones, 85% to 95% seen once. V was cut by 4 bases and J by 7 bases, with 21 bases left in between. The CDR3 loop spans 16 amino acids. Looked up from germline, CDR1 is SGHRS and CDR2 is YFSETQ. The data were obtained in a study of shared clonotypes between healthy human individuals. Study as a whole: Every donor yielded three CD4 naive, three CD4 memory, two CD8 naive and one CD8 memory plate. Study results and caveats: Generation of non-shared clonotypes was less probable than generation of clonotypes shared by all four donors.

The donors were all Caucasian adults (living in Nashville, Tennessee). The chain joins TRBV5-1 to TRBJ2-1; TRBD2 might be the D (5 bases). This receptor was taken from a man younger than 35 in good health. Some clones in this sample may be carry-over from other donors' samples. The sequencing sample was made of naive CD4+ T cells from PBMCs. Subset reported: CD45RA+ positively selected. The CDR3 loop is CASSLAVWAGQNEQFF. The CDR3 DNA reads TGCGCCAGCAGCCTAGCTGTATGGGCGGGCCAGAATGAGCAGTTCTTC.